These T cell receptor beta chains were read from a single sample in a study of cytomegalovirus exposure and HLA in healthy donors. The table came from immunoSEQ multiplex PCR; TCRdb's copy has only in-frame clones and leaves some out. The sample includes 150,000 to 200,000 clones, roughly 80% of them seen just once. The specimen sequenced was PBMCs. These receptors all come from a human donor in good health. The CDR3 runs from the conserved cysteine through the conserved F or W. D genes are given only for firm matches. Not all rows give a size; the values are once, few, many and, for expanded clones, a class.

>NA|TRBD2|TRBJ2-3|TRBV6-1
TGTGCCAGCAGTGAAGCGTGGGGGGGTAGCACAGATACGCAGTATTTT
CASSEAWGGSTDTQYF
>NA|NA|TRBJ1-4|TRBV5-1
TGCGCCAGCAGCTTGGTTCCGGGACGGGGGAATGAAAAACTGTTTTTT
CASSLVPGRGNEKLFF
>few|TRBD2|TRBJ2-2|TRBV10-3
TGTGCCATCAGGAGGACTAGCGGGGACGGGGAGCTGTTTTTT
CAIRRTSGDGELFF
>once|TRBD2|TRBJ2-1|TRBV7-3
TGTGCCAGCAGCCAAACTAGCGGGGGGGCCCGTGAGCAGTTCTTC
CASSQTSGGAREQFF
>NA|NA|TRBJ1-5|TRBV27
TGTGCCAGCAGTTTCAGCGGGGGTAGCAATCAGCCCCAGCATTTT
CASSFSGGSNQPQHF
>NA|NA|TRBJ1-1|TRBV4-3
TGCGCCAGCAGCCAAGAGGGCGGAGGTTCTGAAGCTTTCTTT
CASSQEGGGSEAFF
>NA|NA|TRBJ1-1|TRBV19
TGTGCCAGTAGTATCAGCGGGGGACTGGGAGCTTTCTTT
CASSISGGLGAFF
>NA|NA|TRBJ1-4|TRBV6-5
TGTGCCACCGGGGGGGGCACTGAAAAACTGTTTTTT
CATGGGTEKLFF
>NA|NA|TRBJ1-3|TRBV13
TGTGCCAGCAGCTTAGAAAAAGAAGCGGCAGTCGAAGGAAACACCATATATTTT
CASSLEKEAAVEGNTIYF
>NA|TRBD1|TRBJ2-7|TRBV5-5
TGTGCCAGCTTTCCGGGACAGGGTGTCGACGAGCAGTACTTC
CASFPGQGVDEQYF
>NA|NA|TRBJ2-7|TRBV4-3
TGCGCCAGCAGCCGCGGGACAGACGGGGAGCAGTACTTC
CASSRGTDGEQYF
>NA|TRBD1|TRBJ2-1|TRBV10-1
TGCGCCAGCAGGGGGGACAGGGGCTCCTACAATGAGCAGTTCTTC
CASRGDRGSYNEQFF
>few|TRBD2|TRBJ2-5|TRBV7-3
TGTGCCAGCAGCCGGACTAGCCAAGAGACCCAGTACTTC
CASSRTSQETQYF